The TCR beta chain under discussion was sequenced for a study of T cells in Graves' hyperthyroidism and ophthalmopathy. This clonotype has at least ten counts. Germline loops: CDR1 SNHLY, CDR2 FYNNEI. Between the trimmed V and J ends, which lost 4 bases and 0 bases, there was a span of 9 bases. The CDR3 has 15 residues. TCR beta CDR3 sequences were amplified from RNA transcripts. The HTBI primer set served for first-round RT-PCR of the TCR CDR3. MiXCR, run by TCRdb on the multiplex PCR reads, gives a single entry per CDR3 protein. The data show approximately 610,000 distinct CDR3 sequences, with about 15% seen just once and around 4.5% held by the top ten.

Sequencing was performed on blood. The sequence came from a woman in her thirties or forties with Graves' ophthalmopathy. V gene TRBV2 combines with J gene TRBJ2-2, with D uncertain. This CDR3 reads CASSGGISNTGELFF. The CDR3 nucleotides read TGTGCCAGCAGTGGTGGGATCTCGAACACCGGGGAGCTGTTTTTT.